The 17 T cell receptor beta chains reported below all come from one sample, sequenced in a study of cytomegalovirus exposure and HLA in healthy donors. The PCR used 60 Vbeta and 13 Jbeta primers. Here immunoSEQ multiplex PCR was the method, and the copy in TCRdb shows in-frame clones only, minus some. Among 79,000 or so clones listed, around 77% were seen once. Sample: PBMCs. All receptors derive from a woman in her 40s in good health and CMV-seropositive.

The chain recombines TRBV5-4 with TRBJ1-6; 7 bases match TRBD1. V gave up 1 base and J gave up 7 bases; unmatched junction bases: 5. CDR1 is SGHNT and CDR2 is YYREEE in the germline V gene (reference sequence). The CDR3 is made up of 15 amino acids. This CDR3 reads CASSLPTGVNSPLHF. CDR3 bases: TGTGCCAGCAGCTTGCCTACAGGGGTAAATTCACCCCTCCACTTT.

The V call is TRBV18, the J call TRBJ2-3; no clear D. The V gene's germline CDR1 is KGHSH and CDR2 LQKENI. Trimming cost V 3 bases and J 5 bases, with 24 bases left between them. The CDR3 is made up of 18 amino acids. In nucleotides, the CDR3 is TGTGCCAGCTCACCCCTACTCCACGCGGCACCTTCTTTAGATACGCAGTATTTT. Its protein product is CASSPLLHAAPSLDTQYF. The full variable domain, its missing parts supplied by reference TRBV18 and TRBJ2-3, is NAGVMQNPRHLVRRRGQEARLRCSPMKGHSHVYWYRQLPEEGLKFMVYLQKENIIDESGMPKERFSAEFPKEGPSILRIQQVVRGDSAAYFCASSPLLHAAPSLDTQYFGPGTRLTVL.

The V and J genes are TRBV7-3 and TRBJ2-1; D is perhaps TRBD2 (6 bases). The CDR3 has 16 amino acids. Trimming removed 4 bases at V and 4 bases at J, with 17 bases between. CDR1 is SGHTA, CDR2 FQGTGA, per germline. The CDR3 loop is CASSSQPGLRYNEQFF. CDR3 DNA sequence: TGTGCCAGCAGCTCCCAGCCAGGACTAAGATACAATGAGCAGTTCTTC. Combining the CDR3 with reference TRBV7-3 and TRBJ2-1 gives the whole variable domain GAGVSQTPSNKVTEKGKYVELRCDPISGHTALYWYRQSLGQGPEFLIYFQGTGAADDSGLPNDRFFAVRPEGSVSTLKIQRTERGDSAVYLCASSSQPGLRYNEQFFGPGTRLTVL.

This chain links TRBV29-1 with TRBJ1-3; D gene ambiguous. The length of the CDR3 is 13 residues. Between the trimmed V and J ends, which lost 6 bases and 1 base, there was a span of 10 bases. CDR1 is SQVTM and CDR2 is ANQGSEA in the germline V gene. CDR3 DNA sequence: TGCAGCGTACGATCCGAGTCTGGAAACACCATATATTTT. Its protein product is CSVRSESGNTIYF.

V and J are TRBV30 and TRBJ2-1; 7 nucleotides agree with TRBD2. Germline trimming cut 0 bases from V and 9 bases from J; bases unmatched to any gene: 8. There are 14 residues in the CDR3. Germline assignment: CDR1 GTSNPN and CDR2 SVGIG (reference sequence). CDR3 amino acids: CAWSVLGRVGEQFF. CDR3 nucleotide sequence: TGTGCCTGGAGTGTCCTAGGGAGGGTGGGTGAGCAGTTCTTC.

The chain has TRBV30 and TRBJ1-5; TRBD1 aligns across 9 bases. Trimming removed 2 bases from V and 6 bases from J; junction bases left unmatched: 11. In germline, CDR1 is GTSNPN, CDR2 SVGIG (reference sequence). CDR3 size: 16 residues. CDR3 amino acids: CAWSPKTGGAGQPQHF. The CDR3 DNA is TGTGCCTGGAGTCCAAAAACAGGGGGCGCGGGTCAGCCCCAGCATTTT. Full variable domain (missing parts from reference TRBV30 and TRBJ1-5): SQTIHQWPATLVQPVGSPLSLECTVEGTSNPNLYWYRQAAGRGLQLLFYSVGIGQISSEVPQNLSASRPQDRQFILSSKKLLLSDSGFYLCAWSPKTGGAGQPQHFGDGTRLSIL.

The CDR3 DNA sequence: TGCAGCGTTGAAGATGTCGCGGGAACGGGGCGCACAGATACGCAGTATTTT. Translated, it gives CSVEDVAGTGRTDTQYF. This chain links TRBV29-1 with TRBJ2-3; D may be TRBD2 (6 bases). CDR1 is SQVTM and CDR2 is ANQGSEA in the germline V gene. This CDR3 has 17 amino acids. Between the trimmed V and J ends, which lost 0 bases and 1 base, there was a span of 17 bases.

This clone was recorded only once. The J gene is TRBJ1-6, the V gene TRBV7-8; 8 bases agree with TRBD1. V lost 5 bases to trimming and J lost 6 bases; unmatched junction nucleotides: 3. Germline V gene sequence: CDR1 SGHVS, CDR2 FQNEAQ. The CDR3 runs to 14 residues. The CDR3 sequence is CASSHGQGNSPLHF. The CDR3 bases are TGTGCCAGCAGCCACGGACAGGGTAATTCACCCCTCCACTTT.

The V and J genes are TRBV2 and TRBJ2-4; no definite D call. CDR1 and CDR2 from the germline V gene are SNHLY and FYNNEI. The CDR3 totals 14 residues. V lost 1 base and J lost 0, with 4 bases in between. The DNA of the CDR3 is TGTGCCAGCAGTGAAGGACTAGCCAAAAACATTCAGTACTTC. Protein: CASSEGLAKNIQYF.

In its sample, this clone was seen once. Here the CDR3 DNA reads TGTGCCAGCTCACCATCTATCGGCAGGGACACTGAAGCTTTCTTT. The encoded protein is CASSPSIGRDTEAFF. The chain recombines TRBV18 with TRBJ1-1; D perhaps matches TRBD1 (5 bases). Germline-derived CDR1 and CDR2 are KGHSH and LQKENI. CDR3 size: 15 residues. Between the trimmed V and J ends, which lost 2 bases and 3 bases, there was a span of 13 bases.

The CDR3 reads CSVEPTGGNIQYF. CDR3 sequence (DNA): TGCAGCGTTGAACCGACAGGGGGGAACATTCAGTACTTC. The chain combines TRBV29-1 with TRBJ2-4; TRBD1 agrees at 9 bases. The CDR3 covers 13 residues. Trimming removed 2 bases from V and 7 bases from J; junction bases left unmatched: 3. Germline CDR1 is SQVTM and CDR2 is ANQGSEA.

This clone appeared a single time. The V call is TRBV28, the J call TRBJ2-6; D gene uncertain. V dropped 4 bases and J dropped 4 bases, with 14 bases sitting between them. The CDR3 length is 16 residues. Germline CDR1 reads MDHEN; CDR2 reads SYDVKM. The CDR3 reads CASSSQTQSGANVLTF. Written as DNA, the CDR3 is TGTGCCAGCAGTTCTCAAACACAATCGGGGGCCAACGTCCTGACTTTC.

J is TRBJ2-7 and V is TRBV5-1; 7 bases map to TRBD2. This CDR3 spans 17 amino acids. V trimming: 4 bases; J trimming: 3 bases; junction bases outside the gene matches: 16. Germline V gene data show CDR1 as SGHRS and CDR2 as YFSETQ. The DNA of the CDR3 is TGCGCCAGCAGCCCGCGGGATGGGGGAGGGCCATTCTACGAGCAGTACTTC. Protein sequence: CASSPRDGGGPFYEQYF.

This clone was seen just once. The chain links TRBV2 to TRBJ2-5, with D perhaps TRBD2 (7 bases). This CDR3 spans 17 amino acids. With 6 bases removed from V and 2 bases from J, the gap between germline ends came to 22 bases. The germline gives CDR1 SNHLY, CDR2 FYNNEI. The CDR3 DNA sequence: TGTGCCAGCAGCGTGTACAGGGCGGGGGTGCCTCAAGAGACCCAGTACTTC. As protein: CASSVYRAGVPQETQYF.

The chain joins TRBV13 to TRBJ2-3, with TRBD1 identical over 7 bases. CDR1 PRHDT and CDR2 FYEKMQ come from the germline V gene (reference sequence). The ends lost 5 bases at V and 1 base at J; junction bases unmatched: 9. This CDR3 region has 16 residues. The CDR3 bases are TGTGCCAGCAGCCCCCTTAGACAGGGTCGCACAGATACGCAGTATTTT. This encodes CASSPLRQGRTDTQYF.

The V and J genes are TRBV28 and TRBJ2-7; 9 positions match TRBD2. The CDR3 covers 19 residues. Trimming removed 1 base from V and 4 bases from J; junction bases left unmatched: 17. In germline, CDR1 is MDHEN, CDR2 SYDVKM. CDR3 amino acids: CASSLFEGGSGTSLYEQYF. DNA of the CDR3: TGTGCCAGCAGTTTATTTGAAGGGGGGAGTGGGACTAGCTTATACGAGCAGTACTTC. Variable domain in full (rest from reference TRBV28 and TRBJ2-7): DVKVTQSSRYLVKRTGEKVFLECVQDMDHENMFWYRQDPGLGLRLIYFSYDVKMKEKGDIPEGYSVSREKKERFSLILESASTNQTSMYLCASSLFEGGSGTSLYEQYFGPGTRLTVT.

The chain employs TRBV2 and TRBJ2-7, with D maybe TRBD1 (6 bases). Trimming cost V 5 bases and J 4 bases, with 9 bases left between them. Per germline, CDR1 SNHLY and CDR2 FYNNEI. The CDR3 has 12 amino acids. The CDR3 reads CASSTGIYEQYF. CDR3 DNA: TGTGCCAGCAGTACAGGGATTTACGAGCAGTACTTC.